The 26 T cell receptor beta chains reported below all come from one sample, sequenced in a study of blood T cells in healthy people across ages. With a J-beta primer mix and a sample-barcoded 5' primer, a second PCR ran about 6 to 11 cycles. In TCRdb, the 5' RACE reads were re-called with MiXCR into one record per CDR3 protein. The sample includes approximately 1,000,000 distinct CDR3 sequences, under 55% of them seen just once. Sequencing was carried out using blood. The source of these receptors is a woman in her sixties in good health.

The V gene is TRBV19, the J gene TRBJ2-7; 9 positions agree with TRBD1. The CDR3 is 15 amino acids. The ends lost 6 bases at V and 4 bases at J; junction bases unmatched: 10. Germline lookup yields CDR1 LNHDA and CDR2 SQIVND (reference sequence). CDR3 residues: CASSGGQGGGYEQYF. CDR3 coding DNA: TGTGCCAGTAGCGGGGGACAGGGCGGCGGGTACGAGCAGTACTTC. The full variable domain, with the rest looked up from reference TRBV19 and TRBJ2-7, is DGGITQSPKYLFRKEGQNVTLSCEQNLNHDAMYWYRQDPGQGLRLIYYSQIVNDFQKGDIAEGYSVSREKKESFPLTVTSAQKNPTAFYLCASSGGQGGGYEQYFGPGTRLTVT.

The table lists this clonotype with many counts. This chain uses TRBV3-1 with TRBJ2-7; D unresolved. Germline V gene lookup returns CDR1 LGHDT and CDR2 YNNKEL (reference sequence). V lost 0 bases and J lost 0, with 6 bases in between. This CDR3 has 14 amino acids. DNA for the CDR3: TGTGCCAGCAGCCAAGAAGCTGACTCCTACGAGCAGTACTTC. Residues: CASSQEADSYEQYF.

This clonotype was counted between two and nine times. The CDR3 coding sequence is TGTGCCAGCAGTTTAGCGAGGCTCTCCTACGAGCAGTACTTC. Protein: CASSLARLSYEQYF. The chain combines TRBV12-3 or TRBV12-4 with TRBJ2-7; no firm D call. CDR3 length: 14 residues. V gave up 0 bases and J gave up 0 bases, with 6 bases separating them.

This clonotype was seen only a few times. J is TRBJ1-1 and V is TRBV5-1; no clear D. Germline-derived CDR1 and CDR2 are SGHRS and YFSETQ. The CDR3 sequence is 15 residues long. V shed 4 bases and J shed 1 base, with 14 bases lying between them. The CDR3 protein is CASSPVGNPNTEAFF. The CDR3 region has the DNA TGCGCCAGCAGCCCCGTCGGCAACCCGAACACTGAAGCTTTCTTT.

This sequence joins TRBV24-1 and TRBJ2-1; D may be TRBD1 (5 bases). This CDR3 is built from 15 residues. V dropped 5 bases and J dropped 7 bases, with 17 bases sitting between them. From germline, CDR1 is KGHDR and CDR2 SFDVKD. CDR3 protein: CATSALDSVGNEQFF. The CDR3 DNA follows: TGTGCCACCAGTGCCCTCGACAGTGTGGGGAATGAGCAGTTCTTC.

This clonotype showed up just a few times. Written as DNA, the CDR3 is TGCAGTGCTAGTTCGTGGGAGAGATCTCAAGAGCAGTACTTC. Its translation is CSASSWERSQEQYF. The chain carries TRBV20-1 and TRBJ2-7; D is perhaps TRBD2 (5 bases). Germline V CDR1 and CDR2: DFQATT, SNEGSKA (reference sequence). The CDR3 is made up of 14 amino acids. V was trimmed by 3 bases and J by 7 bases, leaving 19 bases between them.

CDR3 in DNA: TGTGCCAGCAGCCCAGTAGAGGCCAGCAATCAGCCCCAGCATTTT. Translated, it gives CASSPVEASNQPQHF. This rearrangement joins TRBV9 to TRBJ1-5, with D unresolved. CDR1 and CDR2 from the germline V gene are SGDLS and YYNGEE. CDR3 size: 15 residues. V was clipped by 4 bases and J by 1 base, with 12 bases between them.

The chain combines TRBV19 with TRBJ2-4; tentatively, D is TRBD1 (6 bases). Trimming removed 3 bases at V and 13 bases at J, with 16 bases between. Looked up from germline, CDR1 is LNHDA and CDR2 is SQIVND (reference sequence). The CDR3 is made up of 13 amino acids. CDR3 region: CASSIPSWTEQYF. The CDR3 coding sequence is TGTGCCAGTAGTATCCCTTCGTGGACAGAGCAGTACTTC.

This clonotype has a handful of counts. The chain links TRBV20-1 to TRBJ2-1, with TRBD1 as a possible D gene (6 bases). The CDR3 length is 14 residues. From germline, CDR1 is DFQATT and CDR2 SNEGSKA (reference sequence). Trimming removed 6 bases at V and 4 bases at J, with 16 bases between. CDR3 nucleotide sequence: TGCAGTGCCACTAGGGTACAGGGTTACAATGAGCAGTTCTTC. Encoded protein: CSATRVQGYNEQFF.

V and J are TRBV28 and TRBJ2-1; D is unresolved. CDR3 size: 11 residues. V lost 10 bases, J lost 6 bases, and 10 bases lay in between. Germline V gene sequence: CDR1 MDHEN, CDR2 SYDVKM. CDR3 coding DNA: TGTGCCATCGATCGAGGCAATGAGCAGTTCTTC. It translates to CAIDRGNEQFF.

The V and J genes are TRBV14 and TRBJ2-1; D is ambiguous. V lost 1 base, J lost 13 bases, and 8 bases lay in between. CDR1 is SGHDN, CDR2 FVKESK, per germline. The CDR3 sequence is 11 residues long. The CDR3 coding sequence is TGTGCCAGCAGCCAAGTTGAGACCCAGTTCTTC. Protein: CASSQVETQFF. The full variable domain, completed using reference TRBV14 and TRBJ2-1, is EAGVTQFPSHSVIEKGQTVTLRCDPISGHDNLYWYRRVMGKEIKFLLHFVKESKQDESGMPNNRFLAERTGGTYSTLKVQPAELEDSGVYFCASSQVETQFFGPGTRLTVL.

The rearrangement uses TRBV7-8 and TRBJ2-4, with TRBD1 matching 9 bases. Matching the DNA end better, TRBJ2-7 makes the J call doubtful. Germline V gives CDR1 SGHVS, CDR2 FQNEAQ. This CDR3 region has 17 residues. As DNA, the CDR3 is TGTGCCAGCAGCTTAGTCCCACGGACAGGGGTGGAATACGAGCAGTACTTC. It translates to CASSLVPRTGVEYEQYF.

For this clonotype: The junction shows a germline mismatch at one end, possibly a read error. The chain recombines TRBV5-1 with TRBJ2-1; D may be TRBD2 (5 bases). CDR3 length: 15 residues. CDR1 SGHRS and CDR2 YFSETQ come from the germline V gene. The CDR3 here is CASSLAVSSYNGQFF. CDR3 nucleotide sequence: TGCGCCAGCAGCTTAGCGGTGAGCTCCTACAATGGGCAGTTCTTC.

The V call is TRBV12-3 or TRBV12-4, the J call TRBJ2-2, with 15 bases identical to TRBD2. V dropped 6 bases and J dropped 6; count of bases not matched to a gene: 5. This CDR3 has 16 residues. CDR3 DNA: TGTGCCAGCAGCCGGACTAGCGGGAGGGCCTCCGGGGAGCTGTTTTTT. This sequence encodes CASSRTSGRASGELFF.

The chain is built from TRBV5-1 and TRBJ2-1, with no clear D. Trimming removed 3 bases at V and 5 bases at J, with 12 bases between. The germline V gene has CDR1 SGHRS and CDR2 YFSETQ. This CDR3 comprises 14 residues. DNA of the CDR3: TGCGCCAGCAGCTCCGTCGTCGTCGACAATGAGCAGTTCTTC. Translation gives CASSSVVVDNEQFF.

This chain joins TRBV29-1 and TRBJ2-5; D remains unclear. This CDR3 is built from 15 residues. With 0 bases removed from V and 2 bases from J, the gap between germline ends came to 13 bases. The V gene's germline CDR1 is SQVTM and CDR2 ANQGSEA. The CDR3 spells CSVEDLSALQETQYF. In DNA, the CDR3 is TGCAGCGTTGAAGATCTTTCGGCCTTGCAAGAGACCCAGTACTTC.

The chain carries TRBV7-8 and TRBJ2-3, with 7 bases lining up with TRBD1. V trimming: 5 bases; J trimming: 0 bases; junction bases outside the gene matches: 8. Germline V CDR1 and CDR2: SGHVS, FQNEAQ. CDR3 length: 16 residues. Written as DNA, the CDR3 is TGTGCCAGCAGCCGTCCGGGACAGCTTAGCACAGATACGCAGTATTTT. The encoded protein is CASSRPGQLSTDTQYF.

The sample holds a few counts of this clonotype. The chain couples TRBV7-2 to TRBJ2-5; 9 positions agree with TRBD2. After removal of 2 bases from V and 6 bases from J, the junction contained 7 bases not matched to a gene. The CDR3 runs 15 residues. Germline CDR1 SGHTA, CDR2 FQGNSA. The DNA for the CDR3 is TGTGCCAGCAGCTTAACAGCGGGGGGTTTAAAGACCCAGTACTTC. This translates into CASSLTAGGLKTQYF. Drawing the rest from reference TRBV7-2 and TRBJ2-5, the complete variable domain is GAGVSQSPSNKVTEKGKDVELRCDPISGHTALYWYRQSLGQGLEFLIYFQGNSAPDKSGLPSDRFSAERTGGSVSTLTIQRTQQEDSAVYLCASSLTAGGLKTQYFGPGTRLLVL.

This clonotype was seen more than once but under ten times. The V call is TRBV7-9, the J call TRBJ2-1; TRBD2 aligns across 7 bases. This CDR3 region has 17 residues. J gave up 0 bases and V 0 bases, and 5 bases lay outside the gene matches. Germline CDR1 SEHNR, CDR2 FQNEAQ (reference sequence). In nucleotides, the CDR3 is TGTGCCAGCAGCTTAGCTAGCGGGCAGAGCTCCTACAATGAGCAGTTCTTC. It codes for CASSLASGQSSYNEQFF.

This chain links TRBV20-1 with TRBJ2-4, with D possibly being TRBD1 or TRBD2 (5 bases each). The CDR3 totals 15 residues. V was trimmed by 4 bases and J by 0 bases, leaving 13 bases between them. The germline V gene encodes CDR1 DFQATT and CDR2 SNEGSKA (reference sequence). The CDR3 DNA reads as TGCAGTGCTAATGGAGTGGGGGTAGCCAAAAACATTCAGTACTTC. Amino acid sequence: CSANGVGVAKNIQYF.

This clonotype was observed a few times. The V call is TRBV6-5, the J call TRBJ1-4; D is undetermined. Trimming cost V 4 bases and J 7 bases, with 10 bases left between them. The CDR3 has 13 residues. Per the germline V gene, CDR1 is MNHEY and CDR2 is SVGAGI. The CDR3 loop is CASSFSGREKLFF. For the CDR3, the DNA is TGTGCCAGCAGTTTCTCCGGGCGTGAAAAACTGTTTTTT.

V gene TRBV12-3 or TRBV12-4 combines with J gene TRBJ1-2, with 10 nucleotides matching TRBD1. The junction had 7 bases not matched to a gene; V was cut back by 5 bases and J by 4 bases. This CDR3 has 15 amino acids. As DNA, the CDR3 is TGTGCCAGCAGTCTAGGGACAGGGGTTACCTATGGCTACACCTTC. It encodes CASSLGTGVTYGYTF.

V and J are TRBV28 and TRBJ2-4; 8 positions match TRBD1. The J call may be wrong; the DNA end is better matched by TRBJ2-7. The CDR3 contains 15 residues. Per germline, CDR1 MDHEN and CDR2 SYDVKM. In DNA, the CDR3 is TGTGCCAGCTCTTCCCCGAGACAGGGGTTTAACGAGCAGTACTTC. Amino acids: CASSSPRQGFNEQYF.

This chain uses TRBV5-1 with TRBJ2-1; D gene uncertain. The CDR3 length is 16 residues. Trimming took 0 bases from V and 2 from J, leaving 12 bases between them. Germline CDR1 and CDR2: SGHRS and YFSETQ. CDR3 residues: CASSLEGPLPYNEQFF. CDR3 coding DNA: TGCGCCAGCAGCTTGGAGGGTCCACTCCCCTACAATGAGCAGTTCTTC.

In this sample, this clonotype turned up a few times. V is TRBV14 and J is TRBJ2-5, with D possibly TRBD2 on 6 matching bases. The DNA end is a closer match to TRBJ2-7, so the J assignment may be wrong. The germline gives CDR1 SGHDN, CDR2 FVKESK. This CDR3 is 12 amino acids long. The CDR3, as DNA: TGTGCCAGCCCCGGGAGCATCTACGAGCAGTACTTC. Its translation is CASPGSIYEQYF.

The chain joins TRBV27 to TRBJ2-6; no definite D call. The CDR3 extends over 15 amino acids. Germline V lookup: CDR1 MNHEY, CDR2 SMNVEV (reference sequence). Trimming left V 4 bases short and J 0 bases short, with 7 bases between. The CDR3: CASSYNPSGANVLTF. CDR3 in DNA: TGTGCCAGCAGTTATAATCCCTCTGGGGCCAACGTCCTGACTTTC.